The clone carrying this TCR beta chain appeared a few times. Using its own MiXCR run on the 5' RACE reads, TCRdb lists one record per CDR3 protein. The profile shows some 200,000 distinct CDR3 sequences, 9.5% to 15% of them singletons. The CDR3 loop spans 17 amino acids. Germline CDR1 and CDR2: ENHRY and SYGVKD. V shed 3 bases and J 4 bases; nucleotides not matched to a gene: 9. This sample was included in a study of CD8 T cells in ankylosing spondylitis. The sequence derives from a male donor with ankylosing spondylitis or in good health (not recorded which). The sample was blood, either unsorted or a sorted T cell fraction (not recorded which). The chain is built from TRBV10-3 and TRBJ2-1; 10 nucleotides line up with TRBD2. CDR3 residues: CAISDLPSGRAYNEQFF. CDR3 nucleotides: TGTGCCATCAGTGATTTGCCTAGCGGGAGAGCTTACAATGAGCAGTTCTTC.